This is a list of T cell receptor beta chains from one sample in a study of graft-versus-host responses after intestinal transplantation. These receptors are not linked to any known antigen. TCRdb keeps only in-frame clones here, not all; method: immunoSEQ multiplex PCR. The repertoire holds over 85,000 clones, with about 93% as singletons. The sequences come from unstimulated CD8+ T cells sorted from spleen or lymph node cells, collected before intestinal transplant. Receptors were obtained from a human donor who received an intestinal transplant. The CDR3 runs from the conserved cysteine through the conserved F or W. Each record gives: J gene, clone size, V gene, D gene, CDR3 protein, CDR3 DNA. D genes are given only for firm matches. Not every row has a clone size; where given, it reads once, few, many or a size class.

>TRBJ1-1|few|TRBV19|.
CASNQGWTEAFF
TGTGCCAGTAACCAGGGTTGGACTGAAGCTTTCTTT
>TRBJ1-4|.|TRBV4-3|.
CASSHGGLDEKLFF
TGCGCCAGCAGTCACGGGGGGTTGGATGAAAAACTGTTTTTT
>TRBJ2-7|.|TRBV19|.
CASSIVHRSYEQYF
TGTGCCAGTAGTATAGTTCACAGATCCTACGAGCAGTACTTC
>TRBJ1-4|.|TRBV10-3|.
CAISENGSNEKLFF
TGTGCCATCAGTGAGAACGGGAGTAATGAAAAACTGTTTTTT
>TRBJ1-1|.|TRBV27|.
CASSEQENTEAFF
TGTGCCAGCAGTGAACAGGAGAACACTGAAGCTTTCTTT
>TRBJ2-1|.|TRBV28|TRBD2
CASSPGGPYNEQFF
TGTGCCAGCAGTCCGGGAGGGCCCTACAATGAGCAGTTCTTC
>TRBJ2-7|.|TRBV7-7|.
CASSLGVGEAYEQYF
TGTGCCAGCAGCTTAGGGGTCGGGGAAGCCTACGAGCAGTACTTC
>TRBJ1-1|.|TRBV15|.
CATSRETSMNTEAFF
TGTGCCACCAGCAGAGAGACAAGCATGAACACTGAAGCTTTCTTT
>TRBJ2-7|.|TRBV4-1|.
CASSQDGIADYYEQYF
TGCGCCAGCAGCCAAGATGGAATAGCGGACTACTACGAGCAGTACTTC
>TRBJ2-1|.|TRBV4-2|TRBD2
CASSQPLGTTGEQFF
TGTGCCAGCAGCCAACCACTCGGGACTACCGGTGAGCAGTTCTTC
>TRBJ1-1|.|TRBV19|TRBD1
CASSVGQGGTEAFF
TGTGCCAGTAGTGTAGGACAGGGAGGCACTGAAGCTTTCTTT
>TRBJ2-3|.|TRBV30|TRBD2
CAWYDSGSSTDTQYF
TGTGCCTGGTACGATAGCGGGAGTAGCACAGATACGCAGTATTTT
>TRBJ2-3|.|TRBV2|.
CASSEGRGTDTQYF
TGTGCCAGCAGCGAAGGACGGGGCACAGATACGCAGTATTTT
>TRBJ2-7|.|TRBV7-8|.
CASSAPGISIDEQYF
TGTGCCAGCAGCGCCCCAGGGATTAGCATCGACGAGCAGTACTTC
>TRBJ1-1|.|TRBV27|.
CASSTSRTMNMAFF
TGTGCCAGCAGTACATCCCGGACAATGAATATGGCTTTCTTT
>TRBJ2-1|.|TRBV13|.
CASSLALYNEQFF
TGTGCCAGCAGCTTAGCCTTATACAATGAGCAGTTCTTC
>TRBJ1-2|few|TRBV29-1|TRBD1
CSVVDRVNYGYTF
TGCAGCGTCGTGGACAGGGTAAACTATGGCTACACCTTC
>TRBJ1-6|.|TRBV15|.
CATSEARLNSPLHF
TGTGCCACCAGCGAAGCCCGGTTGAATTCACCCCTCCACTTT
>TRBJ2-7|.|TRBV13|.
CASSLGQGYYEQYF
TGTGCCAGCAGCTTAGGACAGGGCTACTACGAGCAGTACTTC
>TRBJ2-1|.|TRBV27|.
CASTPTRGETYNEQFF
TGTGCCAGCACGCCCACACGCGGTGAAACCTACAATGAGCAGTTCTTC
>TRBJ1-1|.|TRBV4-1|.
CASSPTQSTEAFF
TGCGCCAGCAGCCCCACTCAATCCACTGAAGCTTTCTTT
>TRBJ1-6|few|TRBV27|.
CASSLTNSPLHF
TGTGCCAGCAGTCTAACCAATTCACCCCTCCACTTT
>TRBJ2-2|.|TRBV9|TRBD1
CASSPEDRGWWELFF
TGTGCCAGCAGCCCCGAGGACAGGGGGTGGTGGGAGCTGTTTTTT
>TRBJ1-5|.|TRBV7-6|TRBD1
CASSPTGDREGQPQHF
TGTGCCAGCAGCCCCACGGGGGACAGGGAGGGTCAGCCCCAGCATTTT
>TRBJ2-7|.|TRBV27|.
CASSPLGYEQYF
TGTGCCAGCAGCCCTCTAGGCTACGAGCAGTACTTC
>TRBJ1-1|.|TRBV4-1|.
CASSLTRGGTEAFF
TGCGCCAGCAGCTTAACACGAGGGGGCACTGAAGCTTTCTTT
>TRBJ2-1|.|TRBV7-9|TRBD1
CASSLGDREDFF
TGTGCCAGCAGCTTAGGGGACAGGGAGGACTTCTTC
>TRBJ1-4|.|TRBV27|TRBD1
CASRTGLTNEKLFF
TGTGCCAGCAGGACAGGGCTTACTAATGAAAAACTGTTTTTT
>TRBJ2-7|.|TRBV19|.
CASSMGSTYEQYF
TGTGCCAGTAGTATGGGCAGTACATACGAGCAGTACTTC
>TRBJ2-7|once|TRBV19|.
CASSIGGPGAAYEQYF
TGTGCCAGTAGTATAGGGGGTCCGGGAGCAGCCTACGAGCAGTACTTC
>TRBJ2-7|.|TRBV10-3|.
CATLAGTYEQYF
TGTGCCACCCTGGCAGGGACCTACGAGCAGTACTTC
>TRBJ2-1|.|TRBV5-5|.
CASSLGLSAYNEQFF
TGTGCCAGCAGCTTGGGACTTTCCGCCTACAATGAGCAGTTCTTC
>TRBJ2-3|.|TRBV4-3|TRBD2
CASSQGLASTDTQYF
TGCGCCAGCAGCCAAGGACTAGCGAGCACAGATACGCAGTATTTT
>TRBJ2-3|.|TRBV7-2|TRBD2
CASSIFLAGGSTDTQYF
TGTGCCAGCAGCATTTTCTTAGCGGGGGGTAGCACAGATACGCAGTATTTT
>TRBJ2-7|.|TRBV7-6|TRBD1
CASSFMGQGAQEQYF
TGTGCCAGCAGCTTTATGGGACAGGGGGCGCAAGAGCAGTACTTC
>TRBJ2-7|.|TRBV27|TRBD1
CASRPLGGANREQYF
TGTGCCAGCAGACCCTTAGGGGGCGCGAATAGGGAGCAGTACTTC
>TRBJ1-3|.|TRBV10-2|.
CASSPGMTGNTIYF
TGCGCCAGCTCCCCGGGTATGACCGGAAACACCATATATTTT
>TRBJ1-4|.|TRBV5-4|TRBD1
CASSQAGTGDEKLFF
TGTGCCAGCAGCCAGGCCGGGACAGGGGATGAAAAACTGTTTTTT
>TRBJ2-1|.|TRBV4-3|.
CASSPDGAPYNEQFF
TGCGCCAGCAGCCCCGATGGGGCACCCTACAATGAGCAGTTCTTC
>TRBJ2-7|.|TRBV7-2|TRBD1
CASSWTGSYEQYF
TGTGCCAGCAGCTGGACAGGATCCTACGAGCAGTACTTC
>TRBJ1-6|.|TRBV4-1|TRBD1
CASSQGSGTGGGSPLHF
TGCGCCAGCAGCCAAGGTTCCGGGACAGGGGGCGGGTCACCCCTCCACTTT
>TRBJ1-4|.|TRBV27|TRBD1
CASSWGTGGNEKLFF
TGTGCCAGCAGTTGGGGGACAGGGGGGAATGAAAAACTGTTTTTT
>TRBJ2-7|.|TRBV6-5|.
CASSYGSTGSLWEQYF
TGTGCCAGCAGTTACGGTTCAACAGGGTCACTCTGGGAGCAGTACTTC
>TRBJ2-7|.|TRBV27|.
CASSPTPPQTYEQYF
TGTGCCAGCAGTCCCACCCCCCCTCAGACCTACGAGCAGTACTTC
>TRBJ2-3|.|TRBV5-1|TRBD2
CASSLLVSGLAGGGDTQYF
TGCGCCAGCAGCTTGTTGGTCAGTGGACTAGCGGGGGGCGGGGATACGCAGTATTTT
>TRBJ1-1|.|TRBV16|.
CASSQGGREDTEAFF
TGTGCCAGCAGCCAAGGGGGCAGGGAAGACACTGAAGCTTTCTTT
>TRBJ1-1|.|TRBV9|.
CASSLEVGAADTEAFF
TGTGCCAGCAGCTTAGAGGTAGGGGCCGCCGACACTGAAGCTTTCTTT
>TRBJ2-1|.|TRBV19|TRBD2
CASSLSGSLYEQFF
TGTGCCAGTAGTCTAAGCGGGAGTCTCTATGAGCAGTTCTTC
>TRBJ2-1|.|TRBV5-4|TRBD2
CASRGTSGRSYNEQFF
TGTGCCAGCAGGGGAACTAGCGGGAGGTCCTACAATGAGCAGTTCTTC
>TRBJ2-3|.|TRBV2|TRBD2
CASSEVGGPVDTQYF
TGTGCCAGCAGTGAAGTGGGAGGGCCCGTTGATACGCAGTATTTT
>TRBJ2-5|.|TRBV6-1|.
CASSEAAGLWETQYF
TGTGCCAGCAGTGAAGCTGCAGGGTTATGGGAGACCCAGTACTTC
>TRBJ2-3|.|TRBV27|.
CASSFPNSGTDTQYF
TGTGCCAGCAGTTTCCCTAATTCGGGCACAGATACGCAGTATTTT
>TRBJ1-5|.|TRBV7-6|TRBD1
CASSRGRGQGLQPQHF
TGTGCCAGCAGCCGAGGGCGCGGACAGGGGCTTCAGCCCCAGCATTTT
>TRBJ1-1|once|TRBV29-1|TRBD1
CSAQGAYTEAFF
TGCAGCGCTCAGGGGGCGTACACTGAAGCTTTCTTT
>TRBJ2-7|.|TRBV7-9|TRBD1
CASSPGTGIYEQYF
TGTGCCAGCAGCCCCGGGACAGGGATTTACGAGCAGTACTTC